This paragraph reports one T cell receptor (beta chain). What it binds is unknown. This record belongs to a study of T cell responses to AZD1222 COVID-19 vaccine. Study results and limitations: Only five to seven AZD1222 recipients were seropositive at baseline. Repertoires were obtained only post-peak T cell response. Clonal diversity may have been underestimated in mostly white British donors.

CDR3 length equals 10 residues. Germline CDR1 reads LNHDA; CDR2 reads SQIVND (reference sequence). The germline V and J ends were trimmed by 10 bases and 5 bases, with 9 bases remaining between them. Assay: immunoSEQ multiplex PCR; the TCRdb copy retains only in-frame clones and omits some. The repertoire holds more than 110,000 clones, with over 90% as singletons. The source material was peripheral blood, sampled on day 0 of AZD1222 vaccination. This chain links TRBV19 with TRBJ2-7; TRBD1 is a possible D gene (5 bases). This receptor was obtained from an adult in good health. CDR3 in amino acids: CATWGDEQYF. DNA for the CDR3: TGTGCCACCTGGGGCGACGAGCAGTACTTC.